This is a list of T cell receptor beta chains from one sample in a study of response to subunit inactivated influenza vaccine. TCRdb independently ran MiXCR on the RT-PCR reads; one entry per CDR3 protein. The sample lists hundreds of thousands of distinct CDR3 sequences, approximately 14% seen once, with 7.6% in the top ten. The sequencing here drew on PBMCs from blood, taken 14 to 15 days before vaccination. The source of these receptors is a middle-aged man who received an inactivated influenza vaccine. CDR3s include the opening cysteine and the closing phenylalanine or tryptophan.

v_call: TRBV4-2
j_call: TRBJ1-5
cdr3_aa: CASSQDTGGNQPQHF

v_call: TRBV4-1
j_call: TRBJ2-7
cdr3_aa: CASSLYDTVGLYEQYF

v_call: TRBV5-1
j_call: TRBJ2-1
cdr3_aa: CASIPTPGQDYNEQFF

v_call: TRBV13
j_call: TRBJ1-5
cdr3_aa: CASSNGRAGMPQHF

v_call: TRBV20-1
j_call: TRBJ2-3
cdr3_aa: CSAPDSSKVTDTQYF

v_call: TRBV7-7
j_call: TRBJ2-1
cdr3_aa: CASSLGPYSSRSYNEQFF

v_call: TRBV29-1
j_call: TRBJ2-3
cdr3_aa: CSVPAGATDTQYF

v_call: TRBV10-3
j_call: TRBJ2-5
cdr3_aa: CAISETYSGAPQETQYF

v_call: TRBV20-1
j_call: TRBJ2-3
cdr3_aa: CSARGVRGTTDTQYF

v_call: TRBV9
j_call: TRBJ2-1
cdr3_aa: CASSVPDSGQGAIGEQFF

v_call: TRBV10-2
j_call: TRBJ2-1
cdr3_aa: CASRVLSPYNEQFF

v_call: TRBV29-1
j_call: TRBJ2-1
cdr3_aa: CSVEGSGAKLNEQFF

v_call: TRBV20-1
j_call: TRBJ2-7
cdr3_aa: CSASGTGGNAIYEQYF

v_call: TRBV27
j_call: TRBJ2-7
cdr3_aa: CASSVSAGSIYEQYF

v_call: TRBV6-6
j_call: TRBJ2-5
cdr3_aa: CASLRDIQETQYF

v_call: TRBV7-2
j_call: TRBJ2-5
cdr3_aa: CASSTTGAGETQYF

v_call: TRBV9
j_call: TRBJ1-6
cdr3_aa: CASSFGTAGSPLHF

v_call: TRBV7-3
j_call: TRBJ2-3
cdr3_aa: CASSLIGYSAGGRTDTQYF

v_call: TRBV15
j_call: TRBJ1-4
cdr3_aa: CATSRERQGGEKLFF

v_call: TRBV7-9
j_call: TRBJ2-7
cdr3_aa: CASSLDQVNYEQYF

v_call: TRBV14
j_call: TRBJ2-2
cdr3_aa: CASSQGLAGGPNSGELFF

v_call: TRBV6-2/TRBV6-3
j_call: TRBJ1-1
cdr3_aa: CASRSAGSTEAFF

v_call: TRBV27
j_call: TRBJ2-7
cdr3_aa: CASCGGIGYEQYF

v_call: TRBV30
j_call: TRBJ2-7
cdr3_aa: CAWSVRWDWEQYF

v_call: TRBV6-2/TRBV6-3
j_call: TRBJ2-7
cdr3_aa: CASSQPKTSGDPTYEQYF